This T cell receptor (beta chain) was retrieved from a study of cytomegalovirus exposure and HLA in healthy donors. Study conclusions and caveats: A few chains tied to CMV proved CMV antigen-specific in vitro.

The J segment lost 11 bases and the V segment lost 7 bases, leaving 10 bases of the junction unmatched. From germline, CDR1 is MDHEN and CDR2 SYDVKM. This CDR3 has 12 residues. With 60 Vbeta and 13 Jbeta primers, the PCR was carried out. Only in-frame clones appear in the TCRdb table, and some are missing; sequencing was by immunoSEQ multiplex PCR. The table has around 84,000 clones, over 75% seen once; the top ten hold roughly an eighth. This clone occurred once. Its antigen is unknown. The gene calls are TRBV28 and TRBJ1-1; 7 bases map to TRBD1. Source material: PBMCs. The receptor's source is a human donor in good health. The CDR3, as DNA: TGTGCCAGCACCGGGGACAGTGGAAGGGCTTTCTTT. Its protein is CASTGDSGRAFF.